This TCR beta chain was documented in a study of memory CD4+ T cells and cytomegalovirus serostatus. Study in general: Healthy Belgian adult donors included fewer than 10 CMV-positive and approximately 25 CMV-negative people.

This CDR3 region has 15 residues. CDR1 is LNHDA and CDR2 is SQIVND in the germline V gene (reference sequence). The V end was cut by 5 bases, the J end by 0 bases, with 8 bases between. The repertoire was sequenced with immunoSEQ multiplex PCR; TCRdb's copy has only in-frame clones and lacks some. Of about 41,000 clones in the sample, around 79% are singletons; the top ten hold approximately 0.77%. In this sample, this clone turned up once. Single viable CD3+CD4+CD8-CD45RO+ cells were sorted as the memory CD4+ T cells. Total CD4+ T cells were enriched by CD4 positive selection. This clonotype was obtained from an adult in good health and CMV-seronegative. Sequences were obtained from memory CD4+ T cells from blood. The chain employs TRBV19 and TRBJ2-6; the D call may be TRBD1 or TRBD2 (5 bases each). DNA for the CDR3: TGTGCCAGTAGTTATGGGACCTCTGGGGCCAACGTCCTGACTTTC. The encoded protein is CASSYGTSGANVLTF.